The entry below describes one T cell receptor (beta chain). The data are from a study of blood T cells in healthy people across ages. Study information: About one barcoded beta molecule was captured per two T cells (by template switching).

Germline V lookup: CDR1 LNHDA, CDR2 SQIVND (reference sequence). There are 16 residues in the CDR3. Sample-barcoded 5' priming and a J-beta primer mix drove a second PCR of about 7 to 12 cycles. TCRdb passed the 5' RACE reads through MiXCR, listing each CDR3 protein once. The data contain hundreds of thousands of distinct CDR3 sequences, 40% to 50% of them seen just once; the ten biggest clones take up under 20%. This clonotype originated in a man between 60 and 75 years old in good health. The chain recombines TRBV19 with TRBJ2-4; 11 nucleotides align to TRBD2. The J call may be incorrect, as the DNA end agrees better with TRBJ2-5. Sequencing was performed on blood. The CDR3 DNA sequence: TGTGCCAGTAGTACCGGGACTAGCGGCGCAGGTGGGACCCAGTACTTC. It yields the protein CASSTGTSGAGGTQYF.